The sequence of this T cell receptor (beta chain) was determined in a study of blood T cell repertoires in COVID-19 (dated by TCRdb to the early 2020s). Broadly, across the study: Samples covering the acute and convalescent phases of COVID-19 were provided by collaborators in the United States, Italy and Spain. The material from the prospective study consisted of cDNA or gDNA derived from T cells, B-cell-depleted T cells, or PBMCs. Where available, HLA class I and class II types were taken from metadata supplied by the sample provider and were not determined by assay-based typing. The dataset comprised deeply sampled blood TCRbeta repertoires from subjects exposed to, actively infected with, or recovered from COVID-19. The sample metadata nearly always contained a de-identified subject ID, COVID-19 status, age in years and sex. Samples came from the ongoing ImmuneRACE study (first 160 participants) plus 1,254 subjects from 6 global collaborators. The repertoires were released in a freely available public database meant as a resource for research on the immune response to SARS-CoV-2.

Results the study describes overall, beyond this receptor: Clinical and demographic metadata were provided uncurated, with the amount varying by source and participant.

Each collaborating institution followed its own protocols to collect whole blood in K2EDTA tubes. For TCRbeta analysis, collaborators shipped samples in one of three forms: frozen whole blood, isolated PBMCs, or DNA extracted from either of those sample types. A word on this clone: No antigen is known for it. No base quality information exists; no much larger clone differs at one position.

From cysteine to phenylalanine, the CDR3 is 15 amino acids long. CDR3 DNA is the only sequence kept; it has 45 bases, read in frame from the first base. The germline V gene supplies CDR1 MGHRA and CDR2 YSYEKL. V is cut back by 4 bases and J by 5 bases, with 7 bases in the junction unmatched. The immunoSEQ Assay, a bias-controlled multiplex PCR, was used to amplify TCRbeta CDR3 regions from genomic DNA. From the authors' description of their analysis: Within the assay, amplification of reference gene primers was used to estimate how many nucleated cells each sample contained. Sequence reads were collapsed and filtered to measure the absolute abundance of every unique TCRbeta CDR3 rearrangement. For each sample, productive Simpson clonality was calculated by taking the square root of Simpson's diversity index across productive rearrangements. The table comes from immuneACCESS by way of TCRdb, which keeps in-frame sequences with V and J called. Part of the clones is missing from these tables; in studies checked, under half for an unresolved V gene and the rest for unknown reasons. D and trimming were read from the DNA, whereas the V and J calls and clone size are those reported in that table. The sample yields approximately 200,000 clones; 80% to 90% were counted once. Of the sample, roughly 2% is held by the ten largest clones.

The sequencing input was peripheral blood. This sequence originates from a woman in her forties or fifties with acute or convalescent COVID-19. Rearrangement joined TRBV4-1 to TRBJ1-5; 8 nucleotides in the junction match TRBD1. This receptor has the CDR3 CASSPPDREYQPQHF. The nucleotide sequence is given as TGCGCCAGCAGCCCCCCGGACAGGGAATATCAGCCCCAGCATTTT.